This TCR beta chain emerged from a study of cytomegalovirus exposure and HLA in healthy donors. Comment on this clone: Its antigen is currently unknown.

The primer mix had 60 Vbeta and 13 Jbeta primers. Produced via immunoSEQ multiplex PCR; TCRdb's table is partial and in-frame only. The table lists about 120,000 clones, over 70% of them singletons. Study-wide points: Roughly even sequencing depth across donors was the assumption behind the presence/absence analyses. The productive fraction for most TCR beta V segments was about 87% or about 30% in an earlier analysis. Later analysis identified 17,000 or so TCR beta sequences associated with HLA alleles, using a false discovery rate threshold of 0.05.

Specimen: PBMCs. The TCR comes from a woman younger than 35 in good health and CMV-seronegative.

CDR3: CASSMRTGSTEAFF. The CDR3 coding sequence is TGTGCCAGTAGTATGAGGACAGGGAGTACTGAAGCTTTCTTT. The genes are TRBV19 and TRBJ1-1, with 8 bases aligning to TRBD1. Per the germline V gene, CDR1 is LNHDA and CDR2 is SQIVND (reference sequence). J lost 5 bases, V lost 3 bases, and 5 bases had no gene match. CDR3 length: 14 amino acids. The full variable domain, in which reference TRBV19 and TRBJ1-1 provide the parts outside the CDR3, is DGGITQSPKYLFRKEGQNVTLSCEQNLNHDAMYWYRQDPGQGLRLIYYSQIVNDFQKGDIAEGYSVSREKKESFPLTVTSAQKNPTAFYLCASSMRTGSTEAFFGQGTRLTVV.